Listed here are 15 T cell receptor beta chains from one sample, sequenced in a study of CD8+ T cells in alopecia areata. Sequencing used cDNA as its template, made by extracting RNA and reverse transcribing it. The protocol was immunoSEQ multiplex PCR, while the TCRdb copy is restricted to in-frame clones and leaves out a portion. Found here are about 270,000 clones, no singletons; the ten largest cover 1.2%. Sorting relied on CD4, CD8alpha, NKG2D, NKG2ACE and other markers applied to pooled cutaneous lymph node cells. Sequencing input: CD4+ T cells sorted from a lymph node. These receptors came from a C3H/HeJ mouse with alopecia areata. Mouse strain MHC haplotype: H2-k.

This clone was detected only a few times. Germline and genes: mouse. The observed sequence ends 4 residues before the CDR3 terminus, with the missing tail filled in from the germline J gene. The chain combines TRBV13-3 with TRBJ1-2; 7 positions agree with TRBD1. V lost 5 bases to trimming and J lost 0 bases; unmatched junction nucleotides: 4. This CDR3 is 14 amino acids long. CDR1 is NNHDY and CDR2 is SYVADS in the germline V gene. Partial CDR3 DNA: TGTGCCAGCAGGAACAGGGGTGCAAACTCC. It translates to CASRNRGANS. The full CDR3 protein is CASRNRGANSDYTF.

This clone was counted between two and nine times. Here the gene names and germline are mouse. The CDR3 here is CASSKDNSYNSPLYF. The sequenced part of the CDR3 DNA is TGTGCCAGCAGTAAAGACAATTCCTATAATTCGCCC. The V gene is TRBV13-1, the J gene TRBJ1-6; D call uncertain. Read data end 3 residues before the CDR3 end; the end is taken from the germline J gene. TRBJ1-6 qualifies as an ORF whose function is uncertain. The ends were cut back, 4 bases at V and 0 bases at J, with 8 bases in the middle. The CDR3 runs 15 residues. The germline CDR1 and CDR2 sequences are NSHNY and SYGAGN.

The sample holds a few counts of this clone. Mouse germline and gene names are used. The read halts 4 residues ahead of the CDR3 end, with the missing end drawn from the germline J gene. The rearrangement links TRBV15 to TRBJ2-7; 11 positions match TRBD2. The J segment lost 2 bases and the V segment lost 9 bases, leaving 6 bases of the junction unmatched. From germline, CDR1 is SGHND and CDR2 FRSKSL. This CDR3 comprises 14 residues. The part of the CDR3 DNA that was read is TGTGCCAGGCTCGGGACTGGGGGTACCTAT. It codes for CARLGTGGTY. The full-length CDR3 reads as CARLGTGGTYEQYF.

Note on this clone: Gene names and germline refer to mouse. The sequenced fragment ends 4 residues before the CDR3 boundary, so the rest is inferred from the germline J gene. The J gene is TRBJ1-1, the V gene TRBV5; a possible D gene is TRBD1 (5 bases). Trimming took off 0 bases at V and 1 base at J, with 9 bases between the two ends. The CDR3 has 15 amino acids. Per the germline V gene, CDR1 is LGHNA and CDR2 is YNLKQL (reference sequence). Here the CDR3 reads CASSQDQGGNTEVFF. The sequenced part of the CDR3 DNA is TGTGCCAGCAGCCAAGATCAGGGTGGGAACACA.

Note on this clone: Gene names are mouse gene names. The read gets to within 4 residues of the CDR3 end, and the germline J gene fills in the rest. This chain uses TRBV1 with TRBJ2-5; TRBD1 might be the D (5 bases). The length of the CDR3 is 13 residues. CDR1 is NSQYPW and CDR2 is LRSPGD in the germline V gene (reference sequence). The part of the CDR3 DNA that was read is TGCACCTGCAGTGCAGTCAGGGCTGAC. This codes for CTCSAVRAD. The full CDR3 sequence reads CTCSAVRADTQYF.

Only a few counts were recorded for this clone. The genes and germline here are from mouse. The sequence runs out 4 residues before the end of the CDR3; the remainder is reconstructed from the germline J gene. The chain links TRBV19 to TRBJ2-1; D possibly corresponds to TRBD1 (6 bases). The CDR3 has 12 amino acids. Germline V gene data show CDR1 as FNHDT and CDR2 as SITEND (reference sequence). The CDR3 bases that were read are TGTGCCAGCAGTCTTGACAGGGCT. Protein sequence: CASSLDRA. The full CDR3 reads CASSLDRAEQFF.

This clone came up a few times. Gene names are the mouse ones. The CDR3 end is not reached by the read, which stops 4 residues before it; the germline J gene fills it in. The gene calls are TRBV31 and TRBJ2-1; 9 nucleotides match TRBD1. Germline CDR1 and CDR2: GKSSPN and SITVG. The CDR3 has 14 residues. Trimming removed 1 base from V and 4 bases from J; junction bases left unmatched: 2. The covered CDR3 bases are TGTGCCTGGAGTCCGGACAGGGGTTATGCT. The encoded protein is CAWSPDRGYA. The complete CDR3 protein is CAWSPDRGYAEQFF.

Concerning this clone itself: Gene names denote mouse genes. Read data end 4 residues before the CDR3 end; the end is taken from the germline J gene. Other DNA sequences in the sample encode the same CDR3. The chain couples TRBV5 to TRBJ2-2; possible D gene TRBD2, 5 bases. This CDR3 has 15 residues. V was cut by 0 bases and J by 2 bases, with 7 bases left in between. CDR1 LGHNA and CDR2 YNLKQL come from the germline V gene (reference sequence). The CDR3 DNA, read in part, is TGTGCCAGCAGCCAAGACTGGGCGAACACCGGG. Translated: CASSQDWANTG. The whole CDR3 sequence reads CASSQDWANTGQLYF.

As to this clone: The germline and genes are mouse ones. The CDR3 goes on 4 residues after the read ends, and that part is filled in from the germline J gene. The V and J genes are TRBV13-1 and TRBJ2-7; 7 nucleotides line up with TRBD1. The CDR3 contains 13 residues. Germline V gene lookup returns CDR1 NSHNY and CDR2 SYGAGN. The V segment lost 4 bases and the J segment 3 bases; nucleotides outside the gene matches: 4. The sequenced part of the CDR3 DNA is TGTGCCAGCAGTAAGGACAGGAACTAT. The encoded protein is CASSKDRNY. The whole CDR3 sequence is CASSKDRNYEQYF.

This clone showed up many times. Gene names are mouse gene names. The CDR3 goes on 4 residues after the read ends, and that part is filled in from the germline J gene. The V and J genes are TRBV5 and TRBJ2-5; TRBD2 aligns across 7 bases. From germline, CDR1 is LGHNA and CDR2 YNLKQL (reference sequence). There are 16 residues in the CDR3. The part of the CDR3 DNA that was read is TGTGCCAGCAGCCAAGATAGGGGCTGGGGGTTGGAC. Amino acid sequence: CASSQDRGWGLD. The full CDR3 protein reads CASSQDRGWGLDTQYF.

This clone was observed a handful of times. Here the gene names and germline are mouse. The read comes to an end 4 residues before the CDR3 does, leaving the germline J gene to fill in the end. The chain joins TRBV29 to TRBJ1-1; D unresolved. The CDR3 contains 12 residues. Per the germline V gene, CDR1 is MSHET and CDR2 is SYDVDS. CDR3 bases read: TGTGCTAGCAGTTTGAGGGTTACA. This gives the protein CASSLRVT. The full CDR3 sequence reads CASSLRVTEVFF.

A few counts support this clone. Gene names and germline refer to mouse. Coverage ceases 4 residues before the CDR3 finishes, and the germline J gene fills in the end. The same CDR3 also results from other DNA sequences found in this sample. The chain combines TRBV19 with TRBJ2-3; possible D gene TRBD2, 7 bases. This CDR3 spans 16 amino acids. Looked up from germline, CDR1 is FNHDT and CDR2 is SITEND (reference sequence). Deletions cut 1 base from V and 0 bases from J, with 12 bases between. The CDR3 sequence is CASSIPGGPSAETLYF. The CDR3 DNA, read in part, is TGTGCCAGCAGTATACCTGGGGGCCCTAGTGCAGAA.

Of note for this clone: Here the gene names and germline are mouse. Read coverage stops 4 residues before the CDR3 terminus; the germline J gene supplies the remainder. J is TRBJ2-5 and V is TRBV13-1; possible D gene TRBD1, 6 bases. The germline V gene has CDR1 NSHNY and CDR2 SYGAGN. The CDR3 has 15 amino acids. Trimming left V 5 bases short and J 0 bases short, with 13 bases between. The sequenced part of the CDR3 DNA is TGTGCCAGCAGACACTCCGGGACAAACCAAGAC. Translating gives CASRHSGTNQD. The full CDR3 is CASRHSGTNQDTQYF.

This clone has only a few counts. Any gene name here is a mouse gene name. The DNA ends 4 residues before the CDR3 does, and the rest of the CDR3 is filled in from the germline J gene. This chain connects TRBV19 to TRBJ2-3; D not resolved. The ends were cut back, 2 bases at V and 0 bases at J, with 7 bases in the middle. This CDR3 contains 14 residues. CDR1 and CDR2 from the germline V gene are FNHDT and SITEND (reference sequence). The part of the CDR3 DNA that was read is TGTGCCAGCAGTATCTCTGTTAGTGCAGAA. Its translation is CASSISVSAE. Given in full, the CDR3 is CASSISVSAETLYF.

This clone was counted between two and nine times. Gene names are the mouse ones. The read is 4 residues too short to cover the CDR3 end, so that end is filled in from the germline J gene. The rearrangement links TRBV5 to TRBJ2-4, with TRBD1 matching 7 bases. The CDR3 length is 14 residues. In germline, CDR1 is LGHNA, CDR2 YNLKQL (reference sequence). With 3 bases clipped from V and 3 bases from J, the junction kept 3 bases outside the gene matches. CDR3 region: CASSHRDSQNTLYF. The DNA read from the CDR3 is TGTGCCAGCAGCCACCGGGACAGCCAAAAC.